The rows below give T cell receptor beta chains drawn from one sample of a study of beta chain features in type 1 diabetes. TCRdb's copy holds only in-frame clones and misses some; the assay was immunoSEQ multiplex PCR. This sample yields 600,000 or so clones, of which over 12% are seen a single time; 0.04% belongs to the top ten. Sequenced input: naive CD4+ T cells from blood. The receptors shown here come from a man between 18 and 29 years old with type 1 diabetes. Both conserved end residues are part of each CDR3. A D gene is named only where the DNA matches it firmly. Not all rows give a size; the values are once, few, many and, for expanded clones, a class.

J | V | D | size | DNA | CDR3
TRBJ1-1 | TRBV7-9 | TRBD1 | few | TGTGCCAGCACCGGGACAGGCACTGAAGCTTTCTTT | CASTGTGTEAFF
TRBJ2-5 | TRBV9 | TRBD1 | - | TGTGCCAGCAGCGTTGGGACAGTCCAAGAGACCCAGTACTTC | CASSVGTVQETQYF
TRBJ1-2 | TRBV5-4 | - | few | TGTGCCAGCAGCTCCGAGTTGGGACCCCAGGGTGGCTACACCTTC | CASSSELGPQGGYTF
TRBJ2-7 | TRBV28 | TRBD1 | - | TGTGCCAGCAGCTGGACAGGGGGCGAAAACGAGCAGTACTTC | CASSWTGGENEQYF
TRBJ2-7 | TRBV28 | TRBD2 | few | TGTGCCAGCAGTTTAAGTGCTAGCGGGAGACACGAGCAGTACTTC | CASSLSASGRHEQYF
TRBJ2-3 | TRBV7-2 | - | few | TGTGCCAGCAGCTCCTCCGTCCTAGCGTTTGACACGCAGTATTTT | CASSSSVLAFDTQYF
TRBJ2-4 | TRBV28 | - | - | TGTGCCAGCAGTTTATTGCGAGGGCAGGGTAACATTCAGTACTTC | CASSLLRGQGNIQYF
TRBJ2-2 | TRBV2 | - | - | TGTGCCAGCAGCTGGACAGATAACACCGGGGAGCTGTTTTTT | CASSWTDNTGELFF
TRBJ2-5 | TRBV5-4 | - | few | TGTGCCAGCAGCTTAACAGTACAAGAGACCCAGTACTTC | CASSLTVQETQYF
TRBJ2-2 | TRBV28 | - | - | TGTGCCAGCAGTACTGGGACGGCGAACACCGGGGAGCTGTTTTTT | CASSTGTANTGELFF
TRBJ2-2 | TRBV9 | TRBD1 | - | TGTGCCAGCAGCGTAGCTAGGGGGCCGGTAACCGGGGAGCTGTTTTTT | CASSVARGPVTGELFF
TRBJ2-7 | TRBV2 | - | few | TGTGCCAGCAGTGTACGACTGACCTACGAGCAGTACTTC | CASSVRLTYEQYF
TRBJ1-2 | TRBV7-9 | - | few | TGTGCCAGCAGCCCCCCCGGACTCTATGGCTACACCTTC | CASSPPGLYGYTF
TRBJ2-1 | TRBV5-6 | - | - | TGTGCCAGCAGCTTGGCCTCACGGGACTCTCACTACAATGAGCAGTTCTTC | CASSLASRDSHYNEQFF
TRBJ2-2 | TRBV9 | - | few | TGTGCCAGCAGCGTAGGAGGGGTGAACACCGGGGAGCTGTTTTTT | CASSVGGVNTGELFF
TRBJ1-2 | TRBV30 | - | few | TGTGCCTGGAGACAGGGAGGTCACTATGGCTACACCTTC | CAWRQGGHYGYTF
TRBJ2-5 | TRBV4-2 | TRBD2 | - | TGTGCCAGCAGCCGGGGGACTAGCGGGAGAGGGGTTGTGGAGACCCAGTACTTC | CASSRGTSGRGVVETQYF
TRBJ2-3 | TRBV7-2 | TRBD1 | few | TGTGCCAGCAGCCAGACAGGGGTAGGCACAGATACGCAGTATTTT | CASSQTGVGTDTQYF
TRBJ2-3 | TRBV14 | - | few | TGTGCCAGCAGCCCGCTCGGACAAGGGGACACAGATACGCAGTATTTT | CASSPLGQGDTDTQYF
TRBJ1-2 | TRBV6-1 | TRBD1 | - | TGTGCCAGCAGTCGGGACAGCTTCTATGGCTACACCTTC | CASSRDSFYGYTF
TRBJ1-1 | TRBV2 | - | - | TGTGCCAGCAGTGAAGGGACAATGAACACTGAAGCTTTCTTT | CASSEGTMNTEAFF
TRBJ1-2 | TRBV30 | - | - | TGTGCCTGGAGTGTACGAGACCCGGGAGGCTACACCTTC | CAWSVRDPGGYTF
TRBJ2-1 | TRBV2 | - | few | TGTGCCAGCAGTGGTGCTGGGACCCGCTCCTACAATGAGCAGTTCTTC | CASSGAGTRSYNEQFF
TRBJ2-3 | TRBV30 | - | - | TGTGCCTGGAGTCCACCCCCCTATGTGAGTTCAACATATACGCAGTATTTT | CAWSPPPYVSSTYTQYF
TRBJ2-5 | TRBV2 | TRBD2 | - | TGTGCCAGCAGGCGGGAGATGGGAGAGACCCAGTACTTC | CASRREMGETQYF
TRBJ1-2 | TRBV5-1 | TRBD1 | - | TGCGCCAGCAGATCAACCGGGACAGCGATTAACTATGGCTACACCTTC | CASRSTGTAINYGYTF
TRBJ2-2 | TRBV7-6 | - | - | TGTGCCAGCAGCTTAGGGTGGGCTCAGAACACCGGGGAGCTGTTTTTT | CASSLGWAQNTGELFF
TRBJ2-1 | TRBV9 | - | - | TGTGCCAGCAGCGCCAGACTAGTCCCTAGTGAGCAGTTCTTC | CASSARLVPSEQFF
TRBJ2-1 | TRBV29-1 | TRBD2 | few | TGCAGCGCCGCCCGGGGGGGCGGGTCCTACAATGAGCAGTTCTTC | CSAARGGGSYNEQFF
TRBJ1-6 | TRBV7-3 | TRBD1 | - | TGTGCCAGGGGACAGGGTTCACCCCTCCACTTT | CARGQGSPLHF
TRBJ2-7 | TRBV4-2 | TRBD1 | - | TGTGCCAGCAGCCAAGATAAGGGGGCGGGCGAGCAGTACTTC | CASSQDKGAGEQYF
TRBJ1-2 | TRBV30 | - | few | TGTGCCTGGAGTGCTAGTGACTATGGCTACACCTTC | CAWSASDYGYTF
TRBJ2-5 | TRBV7-2 | - | few | TGTGCCAGCAGCTTAGCAGTAGAGACCCAGTACTTC | CASSLAVETQYF
TRBJ2-7 | TRBV18 | TRBD2 | - | TGTGCCAGCTCACCGGGTTTAGCGGGAAGCTACGAGCAGTACTTC | CASSPGLAGSYEQYF
TRBJ2-7 | TRBV6-6 | TRBD2 | - | TGTGCCAGCAGTTCGGGACTAGCGGGGAAGTACTTC | CASSSGLAGKYF
TRBJ1-2 | TRBV30 | TRBD1 | - | TGTGCCTGGAGGGGACAGGGCTATGGCTACACCTTC | CAWRGQGYGYTF
TRBJ1-1 | TRBV30 | - | - | TGTGCCTGGAGTGTGCAGGTGAACACTGAAGCTTTCTTT | CAWSVQVNTEAFF
TRBJ2-7 | TRBV2 | - | few | TGTGCCAGCAGGAATCGGGGTGCCAACGAGCAGTACTTC | CASRNRGANEQYF
TRBJ2-1 | TRBV5-6 | - | few | TGTGCCAGCCAGCCCGGGATGGTAGGGAATGAGCAGTTCTTC | CASQPGMVGNEQFF
TRBJ2-6 | TRBV19 | - | - | TGTGCCAGTAGTATTGGGACAGGGGCCAACGTCCTGACTTTC | CASSIGTGANVLTF
TRBJ2-1 | TRBV4-2 | TRBD1 | - | TGTGCCAGCACCGCGGACAGGGATTACAATGAGCAGTTCTTC | CASTADRDYNEQFF
TRBJ2-3 | TRBV6-6 | TRBD2 | few | TGTGCCAGCACCCCAATCGGGACTAGCCGCACAGATACGCAGTATTTT | CASTPIGTSRTDTQYF
TRBJ2-7 | TRBV10-3 | - | few | TGTGCCATCAGAGCCGACAGCTCCTACGAGCAGTACTTC | CAIRADSSYEQYF
TRBJ1-5 | TRBV27 | - | - | TGTGCCAGCAGTTTCCAGGGGTCGCATCAGCCCCAGCATTTT | CASSFQGSHQPQHF
TRBJ1-3 | TRBV9 | - | - | TGTGCCAGCAGCGCTCCCGGGACTAACCTTGGAAACACCATATATTTT | CASSAPGTNLGNTIYF
TRBJ2-3 | TRBV5-4 | TRBD2 | - | TGTGCCAGCGGGGGGGGCACAGATACGCAGTATTTT | CASGGGTDTQYF
TRBJ2-3 | TRBV7-9 | TRBD2 | many | TGTGCCAGCAGCTTGGCTAGCGGCTCCACAGATACGCAGTATTTT | CASSLASGSTDTQYF
TRBJ2-3 | TRBV9 | TRBD2 | - | TGTGCCAGCAGCGTAAGGGCTAGCGGAACCACAGATACGCAGTATTTT | CASSVRASGTTDTQYF
TRBJ2-1 | TRBV7-2 | - | - | TGTGCCAGCAGCTTATCTGGGTACAATGAGCAGTTCTTC | CASSLSGYNEQFF
TRBJ1-5 | TRBV30 | - | few | TGTGCCTGGAGTGGAGGGAGCAATCAGCCCCAGCATTTT | CAWSGGSNQPQHF
TRBJ2-3 | TRBV29-1 | TRBD2 | - | TGCTTGGCTGAGGAGCGGGGGGGCACAGATACGCAGTATTTT | CLAEERGGTDTQYF
TRBJ1-5 | TRBV6-5 | - | few | TGTGCCAGCACCGCTGGGCCCCAGCATTTT | CASTAGPQHF